The clone carrying this T cell receptor (beta chain) was counted a few times. Its antigen is as yet unknown. This sample was included in a study of post-analysis software for immune sequencing data. Overall study results and limits: Clustering by F measure revealed strong co-clustering among samples prepared together in one batch. There was significantly lower normalized Chao1 diversity in multiple sclerosis patients than in controls. Higher frequency in patients than in controls was seen for about five TRBV segments, with TRBV5-6, TRBV5-1 and TRBV20-1 among them.

The library was made from cDNA and included unique molecular identifiers. Each CDR3 protein is one row after TCRdb ran MiXCR on the PCR reads. Of roughly 180,000 distinct CDR3 sequences in the sample, approximately 31% are singletons; the top ten hold 1.5%. There are 13 residues in the CDR3. Looked up from germline, CDR1 is SEHNR and CDR2 is FQNEAQ (reference sequence). V was shortened by 7 bases and J by 6 bases, with 12 bases between the two germline ends. This TCR came from a girl between 10 and 17 years old with multiple sclerosis. J is TRBJ2-2 and V is TRBV7-9; D remains ambiguous. The specimen sequenced was blood. CDR3 protein: CASTYRTPGELFF. CDR3 DNA sequence: TGTGCCAGCACTTACCGCACCCCCGGGGAGCTGTTTTTT.